This paragraph covers one TCR beta chain sequence. Its antigen is undetermined. The data belong to a study of shared clonotypes between healthy human individuals. V lost 3 bases to trimming and J lost 6 bases; unmatched junction nucleotides: 15. Per germline, CDR1 KGHSH and CDR2 LQKENI. This CDR3 spans 18 amino acids. Produced via immunoSEQ multiplex PCR; TCRdb's table is partial and in-frame only. In the table there are 1.5 million to 1.9 million clones, under 99% of which are singletons. Study observations and caveats: Although depth was large, rarefaction showed that sequencing of the sorted subsets was incomplete.

The clonotype comes from a man in his thirties or forties in good health. This chain joins TRBV18 and TRBJ2-3; TRBD2 aligns across 10 bases. Sequenced input: naive CD4+ T cells sorted from blood. Subset denoted: CD45RA+ positively selected. CDR3 in DNA: TGTGCCAGCTCACCCAAGACTAGCGGGCCCTTCGAGTTGGATACGCAGTATTTT. Its translation is CASSPKTSGPFELDTQYF.